The 4 T cell receptor beta chains in this list originate from one sample, sequenced in a study of CD8 T cells in Susac syndrome. With random hexamers, reverse transcription was performed on roughly 0.45 to 1 ug of RNA. TCRdb used MiXCR to reprocess the immunoSEQ multiplex PCR reads, holding one entry per CDR3 protein. The table records more than 100,000 distinct CDR3 sequences, over 95% of them present only once. The sample comprised CD4+ T cells from PBMCs. The receptors stem from a human donor with Susac syndrome.

The J gene is TRBJ2-1, the V gene TRBV11-1, with 10 positions matching TRBD2. CDR3 length: 15 amino acids. The J segment lost 5 bases and the V segment lost 4 bases, leaving 5 bases of the junction unmatched. The germline CDR1 and CDR2 sequences are SGHAT and FQDESV (reference sequence). The CDR3 DNA follows: TGTGCCAGCAGCTCCACCGGGACTAGCGACAATGAGCAGTTCTTC. As protein: CASSSTGTSDNEQFF.

This sequence joins TRBV15 and TRBJ1-1; 8 bases align to TRBD1. Trimming took 3 bases from V and 7 from J; bases not matched to a gene: 10. Per the germline V gene, CDR1 is LNHNV and CDR2 is YYDKDF (reference sequence). The CDR3 extends over 15 amino acids. The CDR3 region has the DNA TGTGCCACCAGCAGGGATTCGGACAGGGCGGGTGAAGCTTTCTTT. This sequence encodes CATSRDSDRAGEAFF.

The J gene is TRBJ1-1, the V gene TRBV20-1, with TRBD1 matching 9 bases. The CDR3 is 17 amino acids. The J segment lost 1 base and the V segment lost 6 bases, leaving 15 bases of the junction unmatched. CDR1 and CDR2 from the germline V gene are DFQATT and SNEGSKA (reference sequence). The CDR3: CSAPPIDRGKSNTEAFF. In DNA form, the CDR3 reads TGCAGTGCCCCGCCAATCGACAGGGGGAAGTCGAACACTGAAGCTTTCTTT.

The V gene is TRBV5-4, the J gene TRBJ1-1; 11 bases match TRBD1. CDR3 length: 17 residues. CDR1 and CDR2 (germline): SGHNT, YYREEE (reference sequence). V was clipped by 4 bases and J by 0 bases; unmatched bases: 8. The CDR3 bases are TGTGCCAGCAGCCCTCCTGGGACAGGGGGTATGAACACTGAAGCTTTCTTT. This encodes CASSPPGTGGMNTEAFF. Full variable domain (missing parts from reference TRBV5-4 and TRBJ1-1): ETGVTQSPTHLIKTRGQQVTLRCSSQSGHNTVSWYQQALGQGPQFIFQYYREEENGRGNFPPRFSGLQFPNYSSELNVNALELDDSALYLCASSPPGTGGMNTEAFFGQGTRLTVV.